These 14 T cell receptor beta chains were all obtained from the same sample, sequenced in a study of shared clonotypes between healthy human individuals. Using immunoSEQ multiplex PCR, the repertoire was profiled, and TCRdb retains in-frame clones only, with some absent. The sample lists about 1 million clones; roughly 80% were seen once. The sequenced material came from memory CD4+ T cells sorted from blood. Described subset: CD45RA-negative fraction. Receptors were obtained from a man younger than 35 in good health.

This clone has only a few counts. The rearrangement links TRBV6-5 to TRBJ1-2; TRBD1 aligns across 11 bases. V lost 6 bases to trimming and J lost 7 bases; unmatched junction nucleotides: 4. The V gene's germline CDR1 is MNHEY and CDR2 SVGAGI. The CDR3 consists of 13 residues. CDR3 nucleotide sequence: TGTGCCAGCAGCCGAGGACAGGGGGCTGGCTACACCTTC. This translates into CASSRGQGAGYTF.

This chain joins TRBV10-3 and TRBJ2-7, with 12 nucleotides matching TRBD2. This CDR3 has 18 residues. The V gene end was trimmed by 3 bases and the J gene end by 2 bases; junction bases not matched to a gene: 11. Germline lookup yields CDR1 ENHRY and CDR2 SYGVKD. The CDR3 bases are TGTGCCATCAGTGATCAAAAGACTAGCGGGAGTTCACCCTACGAGCAGTACTTC. Its protein product is CAISDQKTSGSSPYEQYF.

The chain is built from TRBV7-3 and TRBJ2-7; TRBD1 or TRBD2 may be the D gene (6 bases each). The CDR3 is 15 residues long. Per the germline V gene, CDR1 is SGHTA and CDR2 is FQGTGA. The V gene lost 5 bases and the J gene lost 2 bases, with 16 bases spanning the gap. The CDR3 DNA follows: TGTGCCAGCAGCCTCAAGGGGGGCTACCCCTACGAGCAGTACTTC. Protein sequence: CASSLKGGYPYEQYF.

This clone occurred a few times. The V gene is TRBV21-1, the J gene TRBJ2-3; the table's D call of TRBD2 was not tested on the DNA. TRBV21-1 is recorded as a pseudogene. The CDR3 sequence is 16 residues long. The CDR3 sequence is CASRNPTSGAPDTQYF. The CDR3 DNA reads TGTGCCAGCAGAAACCCGACTAGCGGGGCCCCAGATACGCAGTATTTT.

The chain couples TRBV6-5 to TRBJ2-7, with D uncertain. V lost 0 bases and J lost 6, with 6 bases in between. The CDR3 length is 12 residues. Germline V gives CDR1 MNHEY, CDR2 SVGAGI. The CDR3 region is CASSYSSSEQYF. Written as DNA, the CDR3 is TGTGCCAGCAGTTACTCCAGCTCCGAGCAGTACTTC.

This clone turned up a few times. The genes are TRBV10-3 and TRBJ1-1; tentatively, D is TRBD1 (6 bases). The length of the CDR3 is 12 residues. Trimming removed 5 bases at V and 4 bases at J, with 8 bases between. Germline V gene lookup returns CDR1 ENHRY and CDR2 SYGVKD. The CDR3 coding sequence is TGTGCCATCAGTCAGGGGTTCACTGAAGCTTTCTTT. Translated: CAISQGFTEAFF.

This clone came up a few times. This same CDR3 is encoded by further DNA sequences in the sample. The V and J genes are TRBV7-2 and TRBJ2-5; D ambiguous. The ends were cut back, 3 bases at V and 5 bases at J, with 7 bases in the middle. Germline-derived CDR1 and CDR2 are SGHTA and FQGNSA. CDR3 length: 12 residues. The CDR3 sequence is CASSLGRETQYF. In DNA form, the CDR3 reads TGTGCCAGCAGCTTGGGAAGGGAGACCCAGTACTTC.

Only one count was recorded for this clone. The CDR3 is CASSFSGSGNTIYF. The CDR3 nucleotides are TGTGCCAGCAGTTTCTCGGGGAGTGGAAACACCATATATTTT. The V call is TRBV28, the J call TRBJ1-3, with D unresolved. Germline values: CDR1 MDHEN, CDR2 SYDVKM. V lost 3 bases and J lost 3, with 9 bases in between. The CDR3 covers 14 residues.

This clone came up a few times. The rearrangement joins TRBV7-9 to TRBJ2-2; D gene ambiguous. The V end was cut by 5 bases, the J end by 4 bases, with 5 bases between. The CDR3 loop spans 12 amino acids. Germline loops: CDR1 SEHNR, CDR2 FQNEAQ (reference sequence). CDR3 in amino acids: CASSLLTGELFF. In nucleotides, the CDR3 is TGTGCCAGCAGCCTTCTCACCGGGGAGCTGTTTTTT.

The gene calls are TRBV18 and TRBJ1-2; D unclear. The V gene's germline CDR1 is KGHSH and CDR2 LQKENI. Deletions cut 8 bases from V and 5 bases from J, with 12 bases between. The CDR3 loop spans 12 amino acids. The chain's CDR3 is CASRTVAYGYTF. DNA of the CDR3: TGTGCCAGCCGGACCGTCGCTTATGGCTACACCTTC.

V and J are TRBV5-1 and TRBJ1-4; 8 nucleotides match TRBD1. CDR3 length equals 16 residues. Per germline, CDR1 SGHRS and CDR2 YFSETQ. V shed 4 bases, J shed 6 bases, and the junction held 11 bases outside the gene matches. The CDR3 spells CASSAGTGGGYEKLFF. CDR3 sequence (DNA): TGCGCCAGCAGCGCGGGGACAGGAGGCGGGTATGAAAAACTGTTTTTT.

The chain is built from TRBV4-3 and TRBJ2-1; 10 positions agree with TRBD1. J gave up 8 bases and V 4 bases, and 14 bases lay outside the gene matches. CDR1 and CDR2 (germline): LGHNA, YSLEER. The CDR3 length is 17 residues. CDR3 DNA: TGCGCCAGCAGCCCACAACCCGGGACAGGGGCGGTCGATGAGCAGTTCTTC. This gives the protein CASSPQPGTGAVDEQFF.

With regard to this clone: One end of the junction fails to match germline, which may point to a read error. V and J are TRBV5-4 and TRBJ1-2, with 8 bases identical to TRBD1. There are 15 residues in the CDR3. Germline-derived CDR1 and CDR2 are SGHNT and YYREEE (reference sequence). The CDR3 reads CASSSPQGAPYDYTF. The CDR3, as DNA: TGTGCCAGCAGTTCACCCCAGGGGGCCCCCTATGACTACACCTTC. Supplemented by reference TRBV5-4 and TRBJ1-2, the full variable domain reads ETGVTQSPTHLIKTRGQQVTLRCSSQSGHNTVSWYQQALGQGPQFIFQYYREEENGRGNFPPRFSGLQFPNYSSELNVNALELDDSALYLCASSSPQGAPYDYTFGSGTRLTVV.

The rearrangement joins TRBV6-4 to TRBJ1-4, with TRBD1 matching 9 bases. Germline-derived CDR1 and CDR2 are MRHNA and SNTAGT. The CDR3 contains 15 residues. The J segment lost 8 bases and the V segment lost 4 bases, leaving 8 bases of the junction unmatched. The CDR3 here is CASSVGTGRAEKLFF. CDR3 bases: TGTGCCAGCAGTGTCGGGACAGGGAGGGCAGAAAAACTGTTTTTT.